A selection of T cell receptor beta chains follows, all from one sample in a study of identical twins. TCRdb re-analysed the 5' RACE reads in MiXCR, keeping a single row per CDR3 protein. In the table there are a few hundred thousand distinct CDR3 sequences, 9% of which are singletons. The sample comprised naive T cells sorted from blood. The receptors come from a woman in her forties or fifties in good health. Both conserved end residues are part of each CDR3.

j_gene: TRBJ1-2; v_gene: TRBV3-1; CDR3aa: CASSQAGSTYGYTF
j_gene: TRBJ2-2; v_gene: TRBV2; CDR3aa: CASSVSGGGAPGELFF
j_gene: TRBJ2-7; v_gene: TRBV3-1; CDR3aa: CASSLQGTSGYEQYF
j_gene: TRBJ2-2; v_gene: TRBV11-2; CDR3aa: CASSRTPGWNTGELFF
j_gene: TRBJ1-2; v_gene: TRBV5-6; CDR3aa: CASSPPDSEGYGYTF
j_gene: TRBJ2-1; v_gene: TRBV29-1; CDR3aa: CSVGLEQFF
j_gene: TRBJ1-6; v_gene: TRBV3-1; CDR3aa: CASSLRTANSPLHF
j_gene: TRBJ2-7; v_gene: TRBV4-2; CDR3aa: CASSHFRDRENEQYF
j_gene: TRBJ2-1; v_gene: TRBV15; CDR3aa: CATSNLQRGFYNEQFF
j_gene: TRBJ2-1; v_gene: TRBV4-1; CDR3aa: CASSQGLGGGPSNEQFF
j_gene: TRBJ2-3; v_gene: TRBV30; CDR3aa: CAWTTGTGTKDTQYF
j_gene: TRBJ1-1; v_gene: TRBV5-5; CDR3aa: CASSLAAGVNTEAFF
j_gene: TRBJ2-1; v_gene: TRBV6-6; CDR3aa: CASSYSGVSEQFF
j_gene: TRBJ1-1; v_gene: TRBV7-8; CDR3aa: CASSSGQGNTEAFF
j_gene: TRBJ2-4; v_gene: TRBV12-3/TRBV12-4; CDR3aa: CASSDRGWKNIQYF
j_gene: TRBJ1-5; v_gene: TRBV6-2/TRBV6-3; CDR3aa: CASSYVAGQGPVGGNQPQHF
j_gene: TRBJ2-3; v_gene: TRBV10-3; CDR3aa: CATGTTDTQYF
j_gene: TRBJ1-1; v_gene: TRBV28; CDR3aa: CASSLSWDTEAFF
j_gene: TRBJ2-3; v_gene: TRBV10-2; CDR3aa: CASSESRGIGTDTQYF
j_gene: TRBJ2-7; v_gene: TRBV19; CDR3aa: CASSFRLAASYEQYF
j_gene: TRBJ2-5; v_gene: TRBV3-1; CDR3aa: CASSPWAGDGETQYF
j_gene: TRBJ1-5; v_gene: TRBV6-5; CDR3aa: CASSSGGTGLNQPQHF
j_gene: TRBJ2-1; v_gene: TRBV7-6; CDR3aa: CASSLAETSGRGEQFF
j_gene: TRBJ2-5; v_gene: TRBV7-8; CDR3aa: CASKGAYLQETQYF
j_gene: TRBJ1-3; v_gene: TRBV20-1; CDR3aa: CSARDSRSGNTIYF
j_gene: TRBJ2-1; v_gene: TRBV9; CDR3aa: CASTRWEGIGEQFF
j_gene: TRBJ2-5; v_gene: TRBV6-4; CDR3aa: CASSPNRGPQETQYF
j_gene: TRBJ2-1; v_gene: TRBV20-1; CDR3aa: CSARTSGPYNEQFF
j_gene: TRBJ1-2; v_gene: TRBV12-3/TRBV12-4; CDR3aa: CASSSDGTSYGYTF
j_gene: TRBJ1-3; v_gene: TRBV20-1; CDR3aa: CSAMAGVSGNTIYF
j_gene: TRBJ2-3; v_gene: TRBV5-1; CDR3aa: CASSLRGLRSTDTQYF
j_gene: TRBJ2-7; v_gene: TRBV5-1; CDR3aa: CASSAGQGAHEQYF
j_gene: TRBJ1-5; v_gene: TRBV15; CDR3aa: CATSRDQLQPQHF
j_gene: TRBJ2-7; v_gene: TRBV9; CDR3aa: CASSVGPGLAGHYYEQYF
j_gene: TRBJ2-3; v_gene: TRBV24-1; CDR3aa: CATTETSESTDTQYF
j_gene: TRBJ2-1; v_gene: TRBV29-1; CDR3aa: CSVVRVTSVRLDEQFF
j_gene: TRBJ2-7; v_gene: TRBV7-8; CDR3aa: CASSLEQGGGRRAYEQYF
j_gene: TRBJ2-3; v_gene: TRBV25-1; CDR3aa: CAYNTQYF
j_gene: TRBJ1-2; v_gene: TRBV6-2/TRBV6-3; CDR3aa: CATRQNIYGYTF
j_gene: TRBJ2-7; v_gene: TRBV7-9; CDR3aa: CASSPQVSYEQYF
j_gene: TRBJ2-3; v_gene: TRBV2; CDR3aa: CARRAGTDTQYF
j_gene: TRBJ2-5; v_gene: TRBV11-3; CDR3aa: CASSSERVGYQETQYF
j_gene: TRBJ2-1; v_gene: TRBV5-6; CDR3aa: CASSLGGDRSQQFF
j_gene: TRBJ1-1; v_gene: TRBV5-1; CDR3aa: CASSIPGLNTEAFF
j_gene: TRBJ1-4; v_gene: TRBV5-6; CDR3aa: CASSLQRSDTNEKLFF
j_gene: TRBJ2-7; v_gene: TRBV20-1; CDR3aa: CSARGTRGASYEQYF
j_gene: TRBJ1-2; v_gene: TRBV30; CDR3aa: CAWSPGGIPRGYTF
j_gene: TRBJ2-5; v_gene: TRBV12-3/TRBV12-4; CDR3aa: CASSLQGAMTQYF
j_gene: TRBJ2-1; v_gene: TRBV5-1; CDR3aa: CASSSQRDPSNEQFF
j_gene: TRBJ2-5; v_gene: TRBV5-1; CDR3aa: CASSPLQVSQETQYF
j_gene: TRBJ2-7; v_gene: TRBV28; CDR3aa: CASSFRLRPTGSSYEQYF
j_gene: TRBJ2-1; v_gene: TRBV12-3/TRBV12-4; CDR3aa: CASSLIGNNEQFF
j_gene: TRBJ2-3; v_gene: TRBV4-1; CDR3aa: CASSQIADTQYF
j_gene: TRBJ2-3; v_gene: TRBV20-1; CDR3aa: CSAQRTDTQYF
j_gene: TRBJ2-1; v_gene: TRBV6-1; CDR3aa: CASSEESGGYNEQFF